Given below is one T cell receptor (beta chain) in context. The entry originates in a study of T cells in Graves' hyperthyroidism and ophthalmopathy. On the study more broadly: Blood from the periphery was taken at initial diagnosis, before any treatment.

RNA transcripts served as the template for amplifying TCR beta CDR3 regions. First-round RT-PCR with HTBI primers amplified the TCR CDR3 region. MiXCR was run by TCRdb on the multiplex PCR reads, yielding one entry per CDR3 protein. The sample includes about 640,000 distinct CDR3 sequences, less than 25% seen only once; the top ten take around a third. The ends lost 0 bases at V and 6 bases at J; junction bases unmatched: 3. The CDR3 has 15 amino acids. Per germline, CDR1 LNHNV and CDR2 YYDKDF (reference sequence). This chain connects TRBV15 to TRBJ2-5; 11 bases are shared with TRBD2. Sequences were obtained from blood. The clonotype originates from a man aged 30 to 39 with Graves' ophthalmopathy. This CDR3 is CATSRDTSGSQTQYF. The CDR3, as DNA: TGTGCCACCAGCAGAGACACTAGCGGGAGTCAGACCCAGTACTTC.